These T cell receptor beta chains were read from a single sample in a study of graft-versus-host responses after intestinal transplantation. The protocol was immunoSEQ multiplex PCR, while the TCRdb copy is restricted to in-frame clones and leaves out a portion. The sample consists of about 100,000 clones, about nine tenths of them appearing once. Their antigens remain unidentified. This specimen was unstimulated CD8+ T cells sorted from spleen or lymph node cells, taken before intestinal transplant. The receptors derive from a human donor who received an intestinal transplant. The CDR3 runs from the conserved cysteine through the conserved F or W. Each record gives: V gene, clone size, J gene, D gene, CDR3 DNA, CDR3 protein. D genes are given only for firm matches. Clone size is stated in some rows and not others, as once, few, many or a class when expanded.

V gene: TRBV6-5; clone size: NA; J gene: TRBJ2-7; D gene: NA; CDR3 DNA: TGTGCCAGCAGTTACTCTCCGGGACACCAAGCCTACGAGCAGTACTTC; CDR3 protein: CASSYSPGHQAYEQYF
V gene: TRBV15; clone size: NA; J gene: TRBJ1-1; D gene: NA; CDR3 DNA: TGTGCCACCAGCAGCCTCAGGGAGGGGAACACTGAAGCTTTCTTT; CDR3 protein: CATSSLREGNTEAFF
V gene: TRBV27; clone size: NA; J gene: TRBJ2-3; D gene: NA; CDR3 DNA: TGTGCCAGCAGTCAATCCGGACAGAGTCACACAGATACGCAGTATTTT; CDR3 protein: CASSQSGQSHTDTQYF
V gene: TRBV27; clone size: NA; J gene: TRBJ1-6; D gene: TRBD1; CDR3 DNA: TGTGCCAGCAGTTTAGGACAGGGCTCACCCCTCCACTTT; CDR3 protein: CASSLGQGSPLHF
V gene: TRBV9; clone size: NA; J gene: TRBJ2-1; D gene: TRBD2; CDR3 DNA: TGTGCCAGCAGCGACTTTAGCGGGAGGGACAATGAGCAGTTCTTC; CDR3 protein: CASSDFSGRDNEQFF
V gene: TRBV27; clone size: NA; J gene: TRBJ2-3; D gene: NA; CDR3 DNA: TGTGCCAGCAGTGAAGAAGTATATACAGATACGCAGTATTTT; CDR3 protein: CASSEEVYTDTQYF
V gene: TRBV6-5; clone size: NA; J gene: TRBJ2-7; D gene: NA; CDR3 DNA: TGTGCCAGCAGGAAAGGGACCTTCGGGGACGAGCAGTACTTC; CDR3 protein: CASRKGTFGDEQYF
V gene: TRBV11-2; clone size: NA; J gene: TRBJ1-1; D gene: NA; CDR3 DNA: TGTGCCAGCAGCTTAGGATTCGGAACAAACACTGAAGCTTTCTTT; CDR3 protein: CASSLGFGTNTEAFF
V gene: TRBV7-2; clone size: NA; J gene: TRBJ2-5; D gene: NA; CDR3 DNA: TGTGCCAGCGGGGGCGTCCAAGAGACCCAGTACTTC; CDR3 protein: CASGGVQETQYF
V gene: TRBV7-9; clone size: NA; J gene: TRBJ2-5; D gene: NA; CDR3 DNA: TGTGCCAGCAGCCCGAAGACGTCGGGGACCCAGTACTTC; CDR3 protein: CASSPKTSGTQYF
V gene: TRBV2; clone size: NA; J gene: TRBJ2-1; D gene: NA; CDR3 DNA: TGTGCCAGGGACGGTTACAATGAGCAGTTCTTC; CDR3 protein: CARDGYNEQFF
V gene: TRBV4-2; clone size: NA; J gene: TRBJ1-1; D gene: NA; CDR3 DNA: TGTGCCAGCAGCCCCATCGGAGGGCAGAATCAATCCGGGAACACTGAAGCTTTCTTT; CDR3 protein: CASSPIGGQNQSGNTEAFF
V gene: TRBV5-4; clone size: NA; J gene: TRBJ1-4; D gene: TRBD1; CDR3 DNA: TGTGCCAGCAGCTTGTGGGGACAGGGAGATGAAAAACTGTTTTTT; CDR3 protein: CASSLWGQGDEKLFF
V gene: TRBV28; clone size: NA; J gene: TRBJ2-7; D gene: NA; CDR3 DNA: TGTGCCAGCAGTTCCGGGACTTATTCCTACGAGCAGTACTTC; CDR3 protein: CASSSGTYSYEQYF
V gene: TRBV6-6; clone size: NA; J gene: TRBJ2-1; D gene: NA; CDR3 DNA: TGTGCCAGCAGCGCCGGGACACTGATCGATGAGCAGTTCTTC; CDR3 protein: CASSAGTLIDEQFF
V gene: TRBV4-1; clone size: NA; J gene: TRBJ2-7; D gene: TRBD1; CDR3 DNA: TGCGCCAGCAGCCAAGATAGGGGGCGGGAGCAGTACTTC; CDR3 protein: CASSQDRGREQYF
V gene: TRBV5-1; clone size: NA; J gene: TRBJ1-2; D gene: NA; CDR3 DNA: TGCGCCAGCAGCTTGGCCCCTACGTACCTCCCTGGACTCTATGGCTACACCTTC; CDR3 protein: CASSLAPTYLPGLYGYTF
V gene: TRBV7-3; clone size: once; J gene: TRBJ2-2; D gene: TRBD2; CDR3 DNA: TGTGCCAGCAGCTTAAATGGACTAGCGGGAGAGAATAGCGGGGAGCTGTTTTTT; CDR3 protein: CASSLNGLAGENSGELFF
V gene: TRBV9; clone size: NA; J gene: TRBJ2-6; D gene: NA; CDR3 DNA: TGTGCCAGCAGCGTAGGAGGGCTTGGGGCCAACGTCCTGACTTTC; CDR3 protein: CASSVGGLGANVLTF
V gene: TRBV7-6; clone size: NA; J gene: TRBJ1-5; D gene: NA; CDR3 DNA: TGTGCCAGCAGCCCCGACCTGGGACCTCAGCCCCAGCATTTT; CDR3 protein: CASSPDLGPQPQHF
V gene: TRBV5-6; clone size: NA; J gene: TRBJ1-1; D gene: NA; CDR3 DNA: TGTGCCAGCAGCTGGGACGGGAACACTGAAGCTTTCTTT; CDR3 protein: CASSWDGNTEAFF
V gene: TRBV6-5; clone size: once; J gene: TRBJ2-7; D gene: TRBD2; CDR3 DNA: TGTGCCAGCAGTTACGGGGGGGGGTCATACGAGCAGTACTTC; CDR3 protein: CASSYGGGSYEQYF
V gene: TRBV27; clone size: NA; J gene: TRBJ2-3; D gene: NA; CDR3 DNA: TGTGCCAGCAGTTTAGCTGTAACAGATACGCAGTATTTT; CDR3 protein: CASSLAVTDTQYF
V gene: TRBV7-2; clone size: NA; J gene: TRBJ2-5; D gene: TRBD2; CDR3 DNA: TGTGCCAGTACCGTAGCGGGAGGGCCGGAGACCCAGTACTTC; CDR3 protein: CASTVAGGPETQYF
V gene: TRBV6-1; clone size: NA; J gene: TRBJ1-6; D gene: NA; CDR3 DNA: TGTGCCAGCAGTGAAGACAGGGCGGAAAATTCACCCCTCCACTTT; CDR3 protein: CASSEDRAENSPLHF
V gene: TRBV10-2; clone size: NA; J gene: TRBJ2-2; D gene: NA; CDR3 DNA: TGCGCCTCCAGGAGGGGGTCACCCGGGGAGCTGTTTTTT; CDR3 protein: CASRRGSPGELFF
V gene: TRBV19; clone size: few; J gene: TRBJ2-7; D gene: NA; CDR3 DNA: TGTGCCAGTAGTATGGCGACAGGATACGAGCAGTACTTC; CDR3 protein: CASSMATGYEQYF
V gene: TRBV5-1; clone size: NA; J gene: TRBJ2-7; D gene: TRBD2; CDR3 DNA: TGCGCCAGCAGCTTGACGGGAGGGACCTACGAGCAGTACTTC; CDR3 protein: CASSLTGGTYEQYF
V gene: TRBV2; clone size: NA; J gene: TRBJ2-3; D gene: TRBD1; CDR3 DNA: TGTGCCAGGGCTGACAGGGGAAGGAGCACAGATACGCAGTATTTT; CDR3 protein: CARADRGRSTDTQYF
V gene: TRBV6-6; clone size: NA; J gene: TRBJ2-5; D gene: NA; CDR3 DNA: TGTGCCAGCAGTTATTGGGGCCCCCAAGAGACCCAGTACTTC; CDR3 protein: CASSYWGPQETQYF
V gene: TRBV6-1; clone size: NA; J gene: TRBJ1-1; D gene: NA; CDR3 DNA: TGTGCCAGCAGTGAAGACCATTATTCTGAAGCTTTCTTT; CDR3 protein: CASSEDHYSEAFF
V gene: TRBV4-2; clone size: NA; J gene: TRBJ2-7; D gene: NA; CDR3 DNA: TGTGCCAGCAGCCAAGAGCTCATTCTCGAGCAGTACTTC; CDR3 protein: CASSQELILEQYF
V gene: TRBV6-5; clone size: NA; J gene: TRBJ2-5; D gene: TRBD2; CDR3 DNA: TGTGCCAGCAGTGTAGCGGGAGTACAAGAGACCCAGTACTTC; CDR3 protein: CASSVAGVQETQYF
V gene: TRBV15; clone size: NA; J gene: TRBJ2-1; D gene: NA; CDR3 DNA: TGTGCCACCAGCAGACGGGGTCGGAGCTCCTACAATGAGCAGTTCTTC; CDR3 protein: CATSRRGRSSYNEQFF
V gene: TRBV11-2; clone size: NA; J gene: TRBJ1-2; D gene: NA; CDR3 DNA: TGTGCCAGCAGCGAGGGTCAGACCTTGTATGGCTACACCTTC; CDR3 protein: CASSEGQTLYGYTF
V gene: TRBV21-1; clone size: NA; J gene: TRBJ2-1; D gene: NA; CDR3 DNA: TGTGCCAGCACCTTAAATCGGGACAGGGGGGGCCTAGGGAGCTCCTACAATGAGCAGTTCTTC; CDR3 protein: CASTLNRDRGGLGSSYNEQFF
V gene: TRBV7-6; clone size: NA; J gene: TRBJ2-1; D gene: NA; CDR3 DNA: TGTGCCAGCAGCTTCTCACTAGCCGGAGGCTCCTACAATGAGCAGTTCTTC; CDR3 protein: CASSFSLAGGSYNEQFF
V gene: TRBV23-1; clone size: NA; J gene: TRBJ2-7; D gene: NA; CDR3 DNA: TGCGCCAGCAGTCCCAACGAGAAGGGTTTGGGCGAGCAGTACTTC; CDR3 protein: CASSPNEKGLGEQYF
V gene: TRBV11-3; clone size: NA; J gene: TRBJ1-5; D gene: NA; CDR3 DNA: TGTGCCAACCTCCCCGGGGTCAATCAGCCCCAGCATTTT; CDR3 protein: CANLPGVNQPQHF
V gene: TRBV9; clone size: NA; J gene: TRBJ1-3; D gene: NA; CDR3 DNA: TGTGCCAGCAGCGCCGGACCGCGCTCTGGAAACACCATATATTTT; CDR3 protein: CASSAGPRSGNTIYF
V gene: TRBV7-9; clone size: once; J gene: TRBJ1-5; D gene: TRBD1; CDR3 DNA: TGTGCCAGCAGCTTAGGGACAGGAGGTAGCAATCAGCCCCAGCATTTT; CDR3 protein: CASSLGTGGSNQPQHF
V gene: TRBV7-9; clone size: once; J gene: TRBJ2-3; D gene: NA; CDR3 DNA: TGTGCCAGCAGCCCGCGCAATGGCAGGCCGGATACGCAGTATTTT; CDR3 protein: CASSPRNGRPDTQYF
V gene: TRBV19; clone size: NA; J gene: TRBJ2-1; D gene: NA; CDR3 DNA: TGTGCCAGTAGTACCCTGCCGGTGAGCTCCTACAATGAGCAGTTCTTC; CDR3 protein: CASSTLPVSSYNEQFF
V gene: TRBV2; clone size: NA; J gene: TRBJ2-3; D gene: NA; CDR3 DNA: TGTGCCAGCAGTGATCCGGGGCTAGCCACTAGCACAGATACGCAGTATTTT; CDR3 protein: CASSDPGLATSTDTQYF
V gene: TRBV2; clone size: NA; J gene: TRBJ2-3; D gene: TRBD2; CDR3 DNA: TGTGCCAGCAGTGGGCTAGCGGGAGTGGAGAATACGCAGTATTTT; CDR3 protein: CASSGLAGVENTQYF
V gene: TRBV11-2; clone size: once; J gene: TRBJ2-7; D gene: NA; CDR3 DNA: TGTGCCAGCAGCTTAGGGGCGGGAATGTACGAGCAGTACTTC; CDR3 protein: CASSLGAGMYEQYF
V gene: TRBV11-2; clone size: NA; J gene: TRBJ2-2; D gene: NA; CDR3 DNA: TGTGCCAGCAGCTTGGTCGGATCCGGGGAGCTGTTTTTT; CDR3 protein: CASSLVGSGELFF
V gene: TRBV4-2; clone size: NA; J gene: TRBJ1-1; D gene: TRBD1; CDR3 DNA: TGTGCCAGCAGCCAAGACAGGGGGTATGACACTGAAGCTTTCTTT; CDR3 protein: CASSQDRGYDTEAFF
V gene: TRBV23-1; clone size: once; J gene: TRBJ1-1; D gene: TRBD1; CDR3 DNA: TGCGCCAGCAGTCGCCCGGCCCGGACAGGGGCTACGAACACTGAAGCTTTCTTT; CDR3 protein: CASSRPARTGATNTEAFF
V gene: TRBV13; clone size: NA; J gene: TRBJ2-7; D gene: TRBD1; CDR3 DNA: TGTGCCAGCAGCTCCCCTTACAGGGGGCATCGCGAGCAGTACTTC; CDR3 protein: CASSSPYRGHREQYF
V gene: TRBV9; clone size: NA; J gene: TRBJ2-3; D gene: TRBD2; CDR3 DNA: TGTGCCAGCAGTCGAGGCGGGAGGGCCTATGCAGATACGCAGTATTTT; CDR3 protein: CASSRGGRAYADTQYF
V gene: TRBV7-9; clone size: NA; J gene: TRBJ2-2; D gene: NA; CDR3 DNA: TGTGCCAGCAGCTTCCTGGGACCGACCGTAGGGGAGCTGTTTTTT; CDR3 protein: CASSFLGPTVGELFF
V gene: TRBV27; clone size: NA; J gene: TRBJ1-5; D gene: NA; CDR3 DNA: TGTGCCAGCAGTTTCCACAGTCCTTGGGGTAGCAATCAGCCCCAGCATTTT; CDR3 protein: CASSFHSPWGSNQPQHF
V gene: TRBV2; clone size: NA; J gene: TRBJ1-5; D gene: NA; CDR3 DNA: TGTGCCAGCAGTGATTTTACGGGAGGCGGGCAGCCCCAGCATTTT; CDR3 protein: CASSDFTGGGQPQHF
V gene: TRBV9; clone size: NA; J gene: TRBJ2-7; D gene: TRBD1; CDR3 DNA: TGTGCCAGCAGCCACCCGGACAGGGACGAGCAGTACTTC; CDR3 protein: CASSHPDRDEQYF